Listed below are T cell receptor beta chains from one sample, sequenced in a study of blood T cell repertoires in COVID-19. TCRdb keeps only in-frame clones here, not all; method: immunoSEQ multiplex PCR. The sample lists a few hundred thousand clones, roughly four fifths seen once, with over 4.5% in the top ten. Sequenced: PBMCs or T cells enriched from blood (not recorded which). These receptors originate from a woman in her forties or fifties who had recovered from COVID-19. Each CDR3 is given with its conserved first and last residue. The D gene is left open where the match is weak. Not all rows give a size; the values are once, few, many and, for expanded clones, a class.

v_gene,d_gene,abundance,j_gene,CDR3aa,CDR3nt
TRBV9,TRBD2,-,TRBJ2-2,CASSVERGGPGELFF,TGTGCCAGCAGCGTAGAGCGGGGGGGCCCCGGGGAGCTGTTTTTT
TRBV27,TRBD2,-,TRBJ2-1,CASSLMLAGGREQFF,TGTGCCAGCAGTTTAATGCTAGCGGGAGGTCGTGAGCAGTTCTTC
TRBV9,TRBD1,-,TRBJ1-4,CASSVTGNNEKLFF,TGTGCCAGCAGCGTGACAGGGAACAATGAAAAACTGTTTTTT
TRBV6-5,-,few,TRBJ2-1,CASSYSRGHEQFF,TGTGCCAGCAGTTACTCCAGGGGACATGAGCAGTTCTTC
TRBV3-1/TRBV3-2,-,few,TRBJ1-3,CASSQGASRGVSGNTIYF,TGTGCCAGCAGCCAAGGGGCTTCGCGGGGGGTCTCTGGAAACACCATATATTTT
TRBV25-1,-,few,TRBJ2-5,CASSRRSGETQYF,TGTGCCAGCAGCAGGAGGAGCGGGGAGACCCAGTACTTC
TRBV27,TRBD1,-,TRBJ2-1,CASSFGGAGGGQFF,TGTGCCAGCAGTTTTGGGGGCGCAGGGGGCGGGCAGTTCTTC
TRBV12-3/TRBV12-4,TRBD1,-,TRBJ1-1,CASSPDRVTEAFF,TGTGCCAGCAGTCCCGACAGGGTTACTGAAGCTTTCTTT
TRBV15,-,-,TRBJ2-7,CATSREAGSDSYEQYF,TGTGCCACCAGCAGAGAGGCCGGGAGTGACTCCTACGAGCAGTACTTC
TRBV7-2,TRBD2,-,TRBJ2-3,CASNHGGLATDTQYF,TGTGCCAGCAATCACGGGGGACTAGCCACAGATACGCAGTATTTT
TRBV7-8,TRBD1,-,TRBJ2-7,CASSFPAGQGYEQYF,TGTGCCAGCAGCTTTCCGGCGGGACAGGGGTACGAGCAGTACTTC
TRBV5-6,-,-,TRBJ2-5,CASSARDTYKETQYF,TGTGCCAGCAGCGCCCGGGACACCTACAAGGAGACCCAGTACTTC
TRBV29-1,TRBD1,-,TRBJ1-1,CSVAWTGKTEAFF,TGCAGCGTTGCCTGGACAGGGAAGACTGAAGCTTTCTTT
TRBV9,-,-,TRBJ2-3,CASRGETDTQYF,TGTGCCAGCAGGGGAGAGACAGATACGCAGTATTTT
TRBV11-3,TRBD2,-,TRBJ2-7,CASSSGGSLHEQYF,TGTGCCAGCAGCTCGGGGGGAAGTCTCCACGAGCAGTACTTC
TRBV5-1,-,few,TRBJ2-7,CASSLALNSGREQYF,TGCGCCAGCAGCTTGGCCCTGAACAGCGGCCGGGAGCAGTACTTC
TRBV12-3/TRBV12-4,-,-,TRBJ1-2,CASSRLQGGYTF,TGTGCCAGCAGTAGACTCCAGGGAGGCTACACCTTC
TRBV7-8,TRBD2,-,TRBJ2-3,CASSVQTSGSFDTQYF,TGTGCCAGCAGCGTCCAAACTAGCGGGAGTTTCGATACGCAGTATTTT
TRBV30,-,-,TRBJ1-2,CAWSVLHSLGYGYTF,TGTGCCTGGAGTGTTCTTCACAGTCTGGGCTATGGCTACACCTTC
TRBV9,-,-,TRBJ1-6,CASSVGAEGGSPLHF,TGTGCCAGCAGCGTAGGGGCCGAAGGGGGTTCACCCCTCCACTTT
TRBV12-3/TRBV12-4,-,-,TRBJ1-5,CASSSGIWQPQHF,TGTGCCAGCAGTTCAGGGATATGGCAGCCCCAGCATTTT
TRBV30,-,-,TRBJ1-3,CAWSWPDTIYF,TGTGCCTGGAGTTGGCCAGACACCATATATTTT
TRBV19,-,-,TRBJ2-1,CASSIAGGTYEQFF,TGTGCCAGTAGTATAGCGGGGGGCACCTATGAGCAGTTCTTC
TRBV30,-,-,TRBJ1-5,CAWSDQFYGQPQHF,TGTGCCTGGAGTGACCAGTTTTATGGCCAGCCCCAGCATTTT
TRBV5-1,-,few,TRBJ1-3,CASSLDGGPGNTIYF,TGCGCCAGCAGCTTGGACGGGGGTCCCGGAAACACCATATATTTT
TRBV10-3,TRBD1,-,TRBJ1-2,CAIRGQGINYGYTF,TGTGCCATCAGGGGACAGGGAATCAACTATGGCTACACCTTC
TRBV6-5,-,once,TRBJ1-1,CASSPPGVRTEAFF,TGTGCCAGCAGCCCCCCGGGGGTTCGCACTGAAGCTTTCTTT
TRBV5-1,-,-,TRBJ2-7,CASSPSVHYEQYF,TGCGCCAGCAGCCCCAGTGTGCACTACGAGCAGTACTTC
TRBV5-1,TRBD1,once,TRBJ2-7,CASSLAGTGSYEQYF,TGCGCCAGCAGCTTGGCTGGGACAGGCTCCTACGAGCAGTACTTC
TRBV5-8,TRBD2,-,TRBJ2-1,CASSLGPSGSSPRGEQFF,TGTGCCAGCAGCTTGGGCCCTAGCGGGAGTAGCCCTCGCGGAGAGCAGTTCTTC
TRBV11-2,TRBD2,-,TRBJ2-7,CASSLHGLAEPYEQYF,TGTGCCAGCAGCTTACACGGACTAGCGGAACCTTACGAGCAGTACTTC
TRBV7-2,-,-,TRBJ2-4,CASSSGHLNIQYF,TGTGCCAGCAGCAGTGGACATCTGAACATTCAGTACTTC
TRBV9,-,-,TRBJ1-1,CASSVGAGEAFF,TGTGCCAGCAGCGTAGGGGCAGGGGAAGCTTTCTTT
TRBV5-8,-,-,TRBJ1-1,CASSLAGTGAFF,TGTGCCAGCAGCTTGGCCGGGACTGGGGCTTTCTTT
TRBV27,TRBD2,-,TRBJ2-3,CASSGTSGARSTDTQYF,TGTGCCAGCAGCGGGACTAGCGGGGCTCGGAGCACAGATACGCAGTATTTT
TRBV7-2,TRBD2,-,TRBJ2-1,CASSAGTSGSYNEQFF,TGTGCCAGCAGCGCCGGGACTAGCGGTTCCTACAATGAGCAGTTCTTC
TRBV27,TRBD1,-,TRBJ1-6,CASSFGTGASPLHF,TGTGCCAGCAGTTTCGGGACAGGGGCTTCACCCCTCCACTTT
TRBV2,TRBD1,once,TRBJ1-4,CASNGQENEKLFF,TGTGCCAGCAACGGACAGGAAAATGAAAAACTGTTTTTT
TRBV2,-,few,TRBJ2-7,CASSEQNYEQYF,TGTGCCAGCAGTGAACAGAACTACGAGCAGTACTTC
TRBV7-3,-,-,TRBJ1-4,CASSFKGTRLFPTNEKLFF,TGTGCCAGCAGCTTTAAAGGGACACGTCTATTTCCAACTAATGAAAAACTGTTTTTT
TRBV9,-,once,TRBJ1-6,CASSVKMGRDSPLHF,TGTGCCAGCAGCGTTAAAATGGGGAGAGATTCACCCCTCCACTTT
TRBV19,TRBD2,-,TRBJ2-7,CASSRTSGRTGEQYF,TGTGCCAGTAGTCGGACTAGCGGCCGAACTGGGGAGCAGTACTTC
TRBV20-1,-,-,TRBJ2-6,CSASPGSGANVLTF,TGCAGTGCTAGTCCAGGCTCTGGGGCCAACGTCCTGACTTTC
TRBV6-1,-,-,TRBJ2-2,CASSEVGVRRTGELFF,TGTGCCAGCAGTGAAGTAGGAGTGAGGAGAACCGGGGAGCTGTTTTTT
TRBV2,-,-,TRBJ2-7,CASSDRLTYEQYF,TGTGCCAGCAGTGACAGGCTAACCTACGAGCAGTACTTC
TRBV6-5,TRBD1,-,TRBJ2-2,CASRQGRAGELFF,TGTGCCAGCCGACAGGGGCGCGCCGGGGAGCTGTTTTTT
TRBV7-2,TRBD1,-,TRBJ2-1,CASSARTGGLQFF,TGTGCCAGCAGCGCACGGACAGGGGGATTGCAGTTCTTC
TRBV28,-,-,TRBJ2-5,CASTREVETQYF,TGTGCCAGCACGAGGGAAGTTGAGACCCAGTACTTC
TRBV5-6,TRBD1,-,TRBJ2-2,CASSAGTGTVLGELFF,TGTGCCAGCAGCGCGGGCACCGGGACAGTTCTCGGGGAGCTGTTTTTT
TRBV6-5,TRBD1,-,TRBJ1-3,CASSLGGRGGGNTIYF,TGTGCCAGCAGTTTAGGGGGCCGGGGTGGAGGAAACACCATATATTTT
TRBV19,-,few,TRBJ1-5,CASISGEGSNQPQHF,TGTGCCAGTATCTCGGGTGAGGGTAGCAATCAGCCCCAGCATTTT
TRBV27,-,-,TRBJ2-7,CASSLRGATTYEQYF,TGTGCCAGCAGTTTACGGGGGGCAACCACCTACGAGCAGTACTTC
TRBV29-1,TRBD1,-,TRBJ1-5,CSVVTGTANQPQHF,TGCAGCGTCGTTACCGGGACAGCTAATCAGCCCCAGCATTTT
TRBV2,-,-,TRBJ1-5,CASRTGVSNQPQHF,TGTGCCAGCAGAACAGGAGTTAGCAATCAGCCCCAGCATTTT